A single sample gave rise to the 8 T cell receptor beta chains below, sequenced in a study of CD8 T cells in ankylosing spondylitis (dated by TCRdb to 2016 to 2017). Library preparation employed 5' RACE. The data were produced on an Illumina HiSeq 2500. In-frame beta chains were kept once TCRdb had trimmed the public reads at Q25 with fastp and called clones with MiXCR. Rows are combined by CDR3 protein, so each entry shows the most common genes and DNA. Present in this sample are around 130,000 distinct CDR3 sequences, roughly 6.6% of which were seen just once. More than 9% of the sample is held by the ten biggest clonotypes. Sequencing used blood, either unsorted or a sorted T cell fraction (not recorded which). The receptors here all came from a male donor with ankylosing spondylitis or in good health (not recorded which).

This clonotype was counted ten times or more. The genes are TRBV3-1 and TRBJ2-7; TRBD1 aligns across 7 bases. The CDR3 consists of 15 residues. Trimming at V came to 4 bases and at J to 5 bases, leaving 11 bases not matched to a gene. CDR1 and CDR2 from the germline V gene are LGHDT and YNNKEL (reference sequence). CDR3 nucleotide sequence: TGTGCCAGCAGCCCGAACAGGGGTCCCCTCCACGAGCAGTACTTC. Encoded protein: CASSPNRGPLHEQYF.

In its sample, this clonotype was seen many times. The chain joins TRBV6-1 to TRBJ2-1; TRBD1 matches 10 bases. This CDR3 region has 16 residues. Trimming cost V 4 bases and J 9 bases; bases outside gene matches: 12. Per germline, CDR1 MNHNS and CDR2 SASEGT. CDR3 bases: TGTGCCAGCAGTGGACTCCGGGACAGGGGCCCCACTGAGCAGTTCTTC. This sequence encodes CASSGLRDRGPTEQFF.

Many counts were recorded for this clonotype. This sequence joins TRBV12-3 or TRBV12-4 and TRBJ2-3, with D unresolved. Trimming left V 3 bases short and J 4 bases short, with 5 bases between. This CDR3 region has 12 residues. The CDR3 reads CASSFMSDTQYF. Written as DNA, the CDR3 is TGTGCCAGCAGTTTTATGTCAGATACGCAGTATTTT.

This clonotype was detected ten times or more. The rearrangement links TRBV5-1 to TRBJ1-4; D is ambiguous. The CDR3 totals 13 residues. CDR1 and CDR2 from the germline V gene are SGHRS and YFSETQ. V was clipped by 0 bases and J by 3 bases, with 3 bases between them. CDR3 protein: CASSLVPNEKLFF. CDR3 nucleotide sequence: TGCGCCAGCAGCTTGGTCCCTAATGAAAAACTGTTTTTT.

This clonotype was picked up many times. The chain recombines TRBV7-2 with TRBJ1-1; no reliable D call. V dropped 6 bases and J dropped 4 bases, with 18 bases sitting between them. This CDR3 comprises 15 residues. Germline V gives CDR1 SGHTA, CDR2 FQGNSA. The CDR3: CASRQLPGDGTEAFF. For the CDR3, the DNA is TGTGCCAGCAGGCAATTACCTGGGGATGGCACTGAAGCTTTCTTT.

This clonotype appeared many times. The CDR3 DNA reads as TGTGCCATCAGTGAGTCGGGACAGGGCCGCTCCTACGAGCAGTACTTC. Its protein product is CAISESGQGRSYEQYF. The chain is built from TRBV10-3 and TRBJ2-7; TRBD1 matches 9 bases. In germline, CDR1 is ENHRY, CDR2 SYGVKD. This CDR3 has 16 residues. Losses at the gene ends were 0 bases for V and 0 bases for J; bases not matched to a gene: 3.

This clonotype was counted ten times or more. The chain combines TRBV20-1 with TRBJ2-7, with 7 bases matching TRBD1. The length of the CDR3 is 14 residues. CDR1 and CDR2 from the germline V gene are DFQATT and SNEGSKA (reference sequence). V lost 0 bases, J lost 5 bases, and 7 bases stayed unmatched. The CDR3, as DNA: TGCAGTGCTAGAGATGGGCAGGGGGACCACGAGCAGTACTTC. It is translated as CSARDGQGDHEQYF.

In this sample, this clonotype turned up many times. The rearrangement joins TRBV4-2 to TRBJ2-7, with unresolved D. The CDR3 contains 11 residues. Trimming took off 0 bases at V and 6 bases at J, with 3 bases between the two ends. Looked up from germline, CDR1 is LGHNA and CDR2 is YNFKEQ. In DNA form, the CDR3 reads TGTGCCAGCAGCCAAGAGGGCGAGCAGTACTTC. It encodes CASSQEGEQYF.